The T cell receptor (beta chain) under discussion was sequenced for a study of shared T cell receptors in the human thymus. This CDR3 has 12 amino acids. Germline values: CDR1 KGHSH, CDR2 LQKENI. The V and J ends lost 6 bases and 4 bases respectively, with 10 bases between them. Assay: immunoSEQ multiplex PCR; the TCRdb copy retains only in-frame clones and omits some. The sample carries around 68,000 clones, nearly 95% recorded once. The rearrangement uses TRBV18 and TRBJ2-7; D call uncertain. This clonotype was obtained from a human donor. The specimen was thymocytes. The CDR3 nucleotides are TGTGCCAGCTCCGGCAGTGGGTACGAGCAGTACTTC. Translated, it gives CASSGSGYEQYF.